The 26 T cell receptor beta chains listed next were all sequenced from one sample in a study of blood T cell repertoires in COVID-19. Measured with immunoSEQ multiplex PCR; TCRdb has only the in-frame clones, and not every one. The sample gives roughly 180,000 clones, 86% of which show up once; more than 7.5% is in the top ten. The material sequenced was PBMCs or T cells enriched from blood (not recorded which). Every receptor here comes from a woman in her 30s who had recovered from COVID-19.

The chain recombines TRBV7-6 with TRBJ2-2, with 9 bases that match TRBD2. CDR1 and CDR2 from the germline V gene are SGHVS and FNYEAQ. Trimming cost V 4 bases and J 5 bases; bases outside gene matches: 11. The CDR3 is 17 amino acids. In nucleotides, the CDR3 is TGTGCCAGCAGCTCGACTAGCGGACCCCTTTTAACCGGGGAGCTGTTTTTT. Protein sequence: CASSSTSGPLLTGELFF.

The V and J genes are TRBV27 and TRBJ1-2; the D is unclear. Between the trimmed V and J ends, which lost 1 base and 1 base, there was a span of 10 bases. The germline CDR1 and CDR2 sequences are MNHEY and SMNVEV (reference sequence). This CDR3 spans 15 amino acids. The CDR3 loop is CASSLWSGDNYGYTF. CDR3 bases: TGTGCCAGCAGTTTATGGAGCGGAGATAACTATGGCTACACCTTC.

The V gene is TRBV6-5, the J gene TRBJ2-3; 8 positions match TRBD2. With V trimmed by 5 bases and J by 1 base, 5 bases remained unmatched. The germline V gene has CDR1 MNHEY and CDR2 SVGAGI. The CDR3 consists of 15 residues. CDR3 DNA: TGTGCCAGCAGTACCGGGACTAGAGGCACAGATACGCAGTATTTT. This sequence encodes CASSTGTRGTDTQYF.

V gene TRBV27 combines with J gene TRBJ2-7; maybe TRBD1 (5 bases). The V gene's germline CDR1 is MNHEY and CDR2 SMNVEV (reference sequence). V was shortened by 3 bases and J by 1 base, with 7 bases between the two germline ends. The CDR3 length is 13 residues. The CDR3 coding sequence is TGTGCCAGCAGTTTTGGGGCTTCCTACGAGCAGTACTTC. Translating gives CASSFGASYEQYF.

The rearrangement uses TRBV3-1 (or the pseudogene TRBV3-2) and TRBJ2-2; a weak D match, TRBD2 (5 bases). The germline V gene has CDR1 LGHDT and CDR2 YNNKEL (reference sequence). The V end was cut by 3 bases, the J end by 1 base, with 9 bases between. This CDR3 has 15 amino acids. CDR3 sequence (DNA): TGTGCCAGCAGCCAGGAAGGGAGGAACACCGGGGAGCTGTTTTTT. Translated, it gives CASSQEGRNTGELFF.

In its sample, this clone was seen once. The chain has TRBV27 and TRBJ2-3, with 9 bases aligning to TRBD2. CDR3 size: 16 residues. In germline, CDR1 is MNHEY, CDR2 SMNVEV (reference sequence). J lost 6 bases, V lost 3 bases, and 10 bases had no gene match. The CDR3 DNA follows: TGTGCCAGCAGTTTGTCGTCAGTAGCGGGAGCTGATACGCAGTATTTT. Its translation is CASSLSSVAGADTQYF.

The chain couples TRBV29-1 to TRBJ2-7; D gene unclear. The CDR3 spans 11 residues. Germline assignment: CDR1 SQVTM and CDR2 ANQGSEA. Trimming left V 7 bases short and J 6 bases short, with 13 bases between. The DNA for the CDR3 is TGCAGCGCCGGCTTCTCTCTCGAGCAGTACTTC. This encodes CSAGFSLEQYF.

The chain combines TRBV6-2 or TRBV6-3 with TRBJ2-1; 7 nucleotides line up with TRBD2. The CDR3 totals 21 residues. CDR1 and CDR2 (germline): MNHEY, SVGEGT. J was trimmed by 4 bases and V by 1 base; bases with no gene match: 22. The CDR3 sequence: CASSYFGLASGKINLYNEQFF. The CDR3 bases are TGTGCCAGCAGTTACTTTGGGTTGGCTAGCGGAAAAATCAACCTGTACAATGAGCAGTTCTTC.

The chain has TRBV28 and TRBJ1-6; D is ambiguous. Looked up from germline, CDR1 is MDHEN and CDR2 is SYDVKM. The CDR3 totals 13 residues. Trimming took off 3 bases at V and 11 bases at J, with 11 bases between the two ends. The CDR3, as DNA: TGTGCCAGCAGTTTCCGCGTGATTCCACCCCTCCACTTT. Residues: CASSFRVIPPLHF.

The chain links TRBV11-2 to TRBJ2-6; the D is unclear. V gave up 3 bases and J gave up 0 bases, with 9 bases separating them. The CDR3 runs 16 residues. Per the germline V gene, CDR1 is SGHAT and CDR2 is FQNNGV. The CDR3 nucleotides are TGTGCCAGCAGCTTGGTACAGATCTCTGGGGCCAACGTCCTGACTTTC. This translates into CASSLVQISGANVLTF.

Here the CDR3 reads CASSAGGTSAYNEQFF. In DNA form, the CDR3 reads TGTGCCAGCAGCGCGGGGGGGACTAGCGCCTACAATGAGCAGTTCTTC. This chain uses TRBV9 with TRBJ2-1; 10 nucleotides agree with TRBD2. The CDR3 is 16 amino acids. V dropped 3 bases and J dropped 2; count of bases not matched to a gene: 5. Per the germline V gene, CDR1 is SGDLS and CDR2 is YYNGEE.

The genes are TRBV7-8 and TRBJ2-7; 11 positions agree with TRBD2. J lost 5 bases, V lost 1 base, and 4 bases had no gene match. Germline V lookup: CDR1 SGHVS, CDR2 FQNEAQ. This CDR3 is 15 amino acids long. The CDR3 loop is CASSLVLAGANEQYF. The DNA for the CDR3 is TGTGCCAGCAGCTTAGTACTAGCGGGAGCCAACGAGCAGTACTTC.

The chain uses TRBV24-1 and TRBJ2-7; D might be TRBD1 (7 bases). The V end lost 4 bases, the J end lost 4 bases, and 10 bases lay between the germline ends. The CDR3 covers 13 residues. The germline gives CDR1 KGHDR, CDR2 SFDVKD. CDR3 nucleotides: TGTGCCACCAGTGACAGGGGGGAGTACGAGCAGTACTTC. Translating it yields CATSDRGEYEQYF.

The chain employs TRBV25-1 and TRBJ1-2, with unresolved D. Trimming removed 2 bases at V and 7 bases at J, with 17 bases between. Germline V gene sequence: CDR1 MGHDK, CDR2 SYGVNS. There are 15 residues in the CDR3. The CDR3 DNA reads TGTGCCAGCAGTGAAAATCTTATCGGTTCTATTGGCTACACCTTC. Translating gives CASSENLIGSIGYTF.

V and J are TRBV6-5 and TRBJ1-5, with 8 positions matching TRBD1. The J segment lost 0 bases and the V segment lost 6 bases, leaving 4 bases of the junction unmatched. This CDR3 has 15 residues. CDR1 MNHEY and CDR2 SVGAGI come from the germline V gene. Here the CDR3 DNA reads TGTGCCAGCAGCCTGACAGGGGATAGCAATCAGCCCCAGCATTTT. This codes for CASSLTGDSNQPQHF.

V gene TRBV6-5 combines with J gene TRBJ1-1; TRBD1 might be the D (5 bases). V was clipped by 5 bases and J by 7 bases, with 11 bases between them. This CDR3 has 12 amino acids. Germline-derived CDR1 and CDR2 are MNHEY and SVGAGI. The DNA for the CDR3 is TGTGCCAGCAGTCCAACCACAGGTGAAGCTTTCTTT. It is translated as CASSPTTGEAFF.

This clone was recorded only once. This rearrangement joins TRBV9 to TRBJ2-1, with D perhaps matching TRBD2 (6 bases). Germline assignment: CDR1 SGDLS and CDR2 YYNGEE. Trimming stripped 3 bases from V and 0 bases from J, with 10 bases between. This CDR3 contains 15 residues. Here the CDR3 DNA reads TGTGCCAGCAGCGGAGTAGCGGTCTCCTACAATGAGCAGTTCTTC. Translating gives CASSGVAVSYNEQFF.

As for this clone: The same CDR3 also results from other DNA sequences found in this sample. The chain is built from TRBV20-1 and TRBJ1-2; 7 nucleotides line up with TRBD1. The trim removed 5 bases at V and 8 bases at J, leaving 2 bases unmatched. This CDR3 region has 10 residues. Germline CDR1 is DFQATT and CDR2 is SNEGSKA (reference sequence). The CDR3 DNA reads TGCAGTGCTGACAGGGAGGGCTACACCTTC. It specifies CSADREGYTF.

This clone appeared a few times. V usage is TRBV27 and J usage is TRBJ2-7, with 8 nucleotides matching TRBD1. Germline loops: CDR1 MNHEY, CDR2 SMNVEV (reference sequence). Losses at the gene ends were 5 bases for V and 6 bases for J; bases not matched to a gene: 9. This CDR3 region has 14 residues. The CDR3 spells CASSPDRGDGEQYF. In nucleotides, the CDR3 is TGTGCCAGCAGTCCCGACAGGGGAGATGGCGAGCAGTACTTC.

The chain uses TRBV7-9 and TRBJ2-1; 12 positions agree with TRBD2. The CDR3 runs 16 residues. CDR1 and CDR2 (germline): SEHNR, FQNEAQ (reference sequence). With V trimmed by 6 bases and J by 7 bases, 10 bases remained unmatched. The CDR3 spells CASSQTSGSGLNEQFF. The CDR3 nucleotides are TGTGCCAGCAGTCAGACTAGCGGGAGTGGGTTAAATGAGCAGTTCTTC.

The V call is TRBV4-1, the J call TRBJ1-4; weak D call: TRBD1 (5 bases). The CDR3 runs 13 residues. Germline V gives CDR1 MGHRA, CDR2 YSYEKL. V was shortened by 1 base and J by 8 bases, with 8 bases between the two germline ends. The CDR3 loop is CASSQAGNEKLFF. Written as DNA, the CDR3 is TGCGCCAGCAGCCAAGCAGGGAACGAAAAACTGTTTTTT.

V is TRBV19 and J is TRBJ1-1; 7 nucleotides match TRBD1. The CDR3 contains 15 residues. Germline V gene lookup returns CDR1 LNHDA and CDR2 SQIVND (reference sequence). Trimming at V came to 7 bases and at J to 0 bases, leaving 8 bases not matched to a gene. The CDR3 here is CASTTGQTLNTEAFF. The CDR3 DNA follows: TGTGCCAGTACCACGGGACAGACCTTGAACACTGAAGCTTTCTTT. Complete variable domain (other parts from reference TRBV19 and TRBJ1-1): DGGITQSPKYLFRKEGQNVTLSCEQNLNHDAMYWYRQDPGQGLRLIYYSQIVNDFQKGDIAEGYSVSREKKESFPLTVTSAQKNPTAFYLCASTTGQTLNTEAFFGQGTRLTVV.

This rearrangement joins TRBV9 to TRBJ2-7; tentatively, D is TRBD1 (6 bases). V was shortened by 0 bases and J by 2 bases, with 9 bases between the two germline ends. Germline V gives CDR1 SGDLS, CDR2 YYNGEE. There are 14 residues in the CDR3. The CDR3 DNA reads TGTGCCAGCAGCGTAGATGCAGGGGCCTACGAGCAGTACTTC. Translation: CASSVDAGAYEQYF.

The chain combines TRBV6-5 with TRBJ2-5, with D possibly being TRBD1 (5 bases). The CDR3 runs to 15 residues. The V end was cut by 0 bases, the J end by 1 base, with 9 bases between. The germline CDR1 and CDR2 sequences are MNHEY and SVGAGI. CDR3 DNA sequence: TGTGCCAGCAGTTACTCGATCAGGGCCCAAGAGACCCAGTACTTC. Translated, it gives CASSYSIRAQETQYF.

This chain joins TRBV9 and TRBJ2-4; 7 bases fit TRBD1. Germline V CDR1 and CDR2: SGDLS, YYNGEE. V gave up 2 bases and J gave up 9 bases; unmatched junction bases: 17. The CDR3 totals 17 residues. In DNA form, the CDR3 reads TGTGCCAGCAGCGTTGGGTCTGGATCCGGGACAGACCTCATTCAGTACTTC. It is translated as CASSVGSGSGTDLIQYF.

This clone was found once. The chain uses TRBV10-3 and TRBJ2-1; 7 bases agree with TRBD2. The V and J ends lost 10 bases and 8 bases, in that order; junction bases with no gene match: 14. In germline, CDR1 is ENHRY, CDR2 SYGVKD. This CDR3 has 14 residues. The CDR3: CATVAGERKDEQFF. In nucleotides, the CDR3 is TGTGCCACTGTGGCGGGGGAAAGGAAAGATGAGCAGTTCTTC.